This is a list of T cell receptor beta chains from one sample in a study of T cells in Graves' hyperthyroidism and ophthalmopathy. One entry per CDR3 protein results from TCRdb running MiXCR on the multiplex PCR reads. In the table there are more than 350,000 distinct CDR3 sequences, about 15% of which are singletons. The sample was blood. The receptors shown here come from a woman aged 30 to 39 with Graves' hyperthyroidism. Each CDR3 is given with its conserved first and last residue. D genes are given only for firm matches. Rows give clone size only sometimes, using once, few, many, or a class for an expanded clone.

clone_size: many
v_call: TRBV20-1
j_call: TRBJ2-7
d_call: TRBD2
cdr3_aa: CSAREGSGRGYEQYF
cdr3_nt: TGCAGTGCTAGAGAGGGTAGCGGGAGGGGATACGAGCAGTACTTC

clone_size: NA
v_call: TRBV6-1
j_call: TRBJ2-7
d_call: TRBD1
cdr3_aa: CASDRDRGFREQYF
cdr3_nt: TGTGCCAGCGACCGGGACAGGGGATTTCGCGAGCAGTACTTC

clone_size: NA
v_call: TRBV30
j_call: TRBJ1-6
d_call: NA
cdr3_aa: CACHGPDSESPLHF
cdr3_nt: TGTGCCTGCCATGGGCCGGATTCGGAGTCACCCCTCCACTTT

clone_size: many
v_call: TRBV11-2
j_call: TRBJ2-3
d_call: TRBD2
cdr3_aa: CASSARGLAGITDTQYF
cdr3_nt: TGTGCCAGCAGCGCCCGGGGACTAGCGGGTATTACAGATACGCAGTATTTT

clone_size: many
v_call: TRBV7-9
j_call: TRBJ2-7
d_call: NA
cdr3_aa: CASSLAFSGSEQYF
cdr3_nt: TGTGCCAGCAGCTTAGCGTTCTCAGGGAGCGAGCAGTACTTC

clone_size: few
v_call: TRBV11-2
j_call: TRBJ2-7
d_call: NA
cdr3_aa: CASSNRDEVYEQYF
cdr3_nt: TGTGCCAGCAGCAACCGGGACGAAGTCTACGAGCAGTACTTC

clone_size: many
v_call: TRBV7-2
j_call: TRBJ2-3
d_call: NA
cdr3_aa: CASSLRVQDAQYF
cdr3_nt: TGTGCCAGCAGCTTAAGGGTGCAGGATGCGCAGTATTTT

clone_size: few
v_call: TRBV30
j_call: TRBJ2-3
d_call: NA
cdr3_aa: CAWSGQNFRDTQYF
cdr3_nt: TGTGCCTGGAGTGGTCAAAATTTCAGGGACACGCAGTATTTT

clone_size: NA
v_call: TRBV7-3
j_call: TRBJ2-2
d_call: NA
cdr3_aa: CASSLTPTGELFF
cdr3_nt: TGTGCCAGCAGCTTAACCCCTACCGGGGAGCTGTTTTTT

clone_size: NA
v_call: TRBV24-1
j_call: TRBJ1-5
d_call: NA
cdr3_aa: CATHNPGPGQSNQPQHF
cdr3_nt: TGTGCCACCCACAATCCGGGGCCAGGGCAAAGCAATCAGCCCCAGCATTTT

clone_size: few
v_call: TRBV29-1
j_call: TRBJ1-1
d_call: NA
cdr3_aa: CSGRGTMNTEAFF
cdr3_nt: TGCAGCGGTCGTGGCACGATGAACACTGAAGCTTTCTTT

clone_size: many
v_call: TRBV2
j_call: TRBJ2-7
d_call: NA
cdr3_aa: CASRSLDEQYF
cdr3_nt: TGTGCCAGCCGCTCCCTTGACGAGCAGTACTTC

clone_size: many
v_call: TRBV20-1
j_call: TRBJ2-1
d_call: NA
cdr3_aa: CSGIRGLAYYNEQFF
cdr3_nt: TGCAGTGGCATTAGGGGCTTAGCGTACTACAATGAGCAGTTCTTC

clone_size: NA
v_call: TRBV19
j_call: TRBJ2-5
d_call: NA
cdr3_aa: CASSIGAGEQETQYF
cdr3_nt: TGTGCCAGTAGTATTGGGGCAGGGGAACAAGAGACCCAGTACTTC

clone_size: many
v_call: TRBV20-1
j_call: TRBJ1-1
d_call: TRBD1
cdr3_aa: CSARPGGPTEAFF
cdr3_nt: TGCAGTGCTCGACCAGGGGGCCCCACTGAAGCTTTCTTT

clone_size: once
v_call: TRBV27
j_call: TRBJ2-1
d_call: NA
cdr3_aa: CASSFTLYNEQLF
cdr3_nt: TGTGCCAGCAGTTTCACCTTGTACAATGAGCAGCTCTTC

clone_size: NA
v_call: TRBV4-1
j_call: TRBJ2-1
d_call: NA
cdr3_aa: CASSQGLPTYNEQFF
cdr3_nt: TGCGCCAGCAGCCAAGGACTACCAACATACAATGAGCAGTTCTTC

clone_size: NA
v_call: TRBV5-5
j_call: TRBJ2-5
d_call: TRBD1
cdr3_aa: CASSRGQGKTQYF
cdr3_nt: TGTGCCAGCAGCCGCGGACAGGGGAAAACCCAGTACTTC

clone_size: NA
v_call: TRBV2
j_call: TRBJ1-1
d_call: NA
cdr3_aa: CASSGPGGTEAFF
cdr3_nt: TGTGCCAGCAGTGGACCGGGGGGGACTGAAGCTTTCTTT

clone_size: NA
v_call: TRBV30
j_call: TRBJ2-3
d_call: TRBD2
cdr3_aa: CAWSVGLAVTDTQYF
cdr3_nt: TGTGCCTGGAGTGTTGGACTAGCGGTCACAGATACGCAGTATTTT

clone_size: NA
v_call: TRBV4-2
j_call: TRBJ2-2
d_call: TRBD2
cdr3_aa: CASSPPGMLAGGGTGELFF
cdr3_nt: TGTGCCAGCAGCCCCCCGGGCATGCTAGCGGGAGGGGGTACCGGGGAGCTGTTTTTT

clone_size: many
v_call: TRBV3-1
j_call: TRBJ2-7
d_call: NA
cdr3_aa: CASSQSGPNYEQYF
cdr3_nt: TGTGCCAGCAGCCAATCAGGCCCCAACTACGAGCAGTACTTC

clone_size: NA
v_call: TRBV9
j_call: TRBJ2-7
d_call: TRBD1
cdr3_aa: CASSVATPGQGASEQYF
cdr3_nt: TGTGCCAGCAGCGTAGCTACTCCAGGACAGGGGGCGTCCGAGCAGTACTTC

clone_size: many
v_call: TRBV7-2
j_call: TRBJ2-1
d_call: TRBD2
cdr3_aa: CASSLVPSGRWDNEQFF
cdr3_nt: TGTGCCAGCAGCTTAGTCCCTAGCGGGAGATGGGACAATGAGCAGTTCTTC

clone_size: many
v_call: TRBV18
j_call: TRBJ1-1
d_call: NA
cdr3_aa: CASSPGVGTEAFF
cdr3_nt: TGTGCCAGCTCACCAGGGGTGGGGACTGAAGCTTTCTTT

clone_size: NA
v_call: TRBV13
j_call: TRBJ2-7
d_call: TRBD2
cdr3_aa: CASRGLAGGRASYEQYF
cdr3_nt: TGTGCCAGCCGGGGACTAGCGGGAGGCCGGGCCTCCTACGAGCAGTACTTC

clone_size: NA
v_call: TRBV20-1
j_call: TRBJ2-7
d_call: NA
cdr3_aa: CSAMESAYEQYF
cdr3_nt: TGCAGTGCTATGGAGAGCGCCTACGAGCAGTACTTC

clone_size: many
v_call: TRBV12-3/TRBV12-4
j_call: TRBJ2-5
d_call: TRBD2
cdr3_aa: CASSSLAGEEETQYF
cdr3_nt: TGTGCCAGCAGTTCCCTAGCGGGAGAAGAAGAGACCCAGTACTTC

clone_size: few
v_call: TRBV3-1
j_call: TRBJ2-7
d_call: NA
cdr3_aa: CASSQSASSYEQYF
cdr3_nt: TGTGCCAGCAGCCAATCCGCTAGCTCCTACGAGCAGTACTTC

clone_size: few
v_call: TRBV20-1
j_call: TRBJ1-5
d_call: NA
cdr3_aa: CSAREGPGPDVFGNQPQHF
cdr3_nt: TGCAGTGCTAGAGAGGGTCCGGGACCAGATGTGTTTGGCAATCAGCCCCAGCATTTT

clone_size: many
v_call: TRBV6-1
j_call: TRBJ2-2
d_call: TRBD2
cdr3_aa: CASSYVSGRENTGELFF
cdr3_nt: TGTGCCAGCAGTTACGTTAGCGGGAGGGAGAACACCGGGGAGCTGTTTTTT

clone_size: few
v_call: TRBV9
j_call: TRBJ2-7
d_call: TRBD2
cdr3_aa: CASSDSSGRADEQYF
cdr3_nt: TGTGCCAGCAGTGATTCTAGCGGGAGGGCGGACGAGCAGTACTTC

clone_size: NA
v_call: TRBV7-9
j_call: TRBJ2-2
d_call: NA
cdr3_aa: CASIRVRPAAGELFF
cdr3_nt: TGTGCCAGCATCAGGGTCCGACCAGCCGCCGGGGAGCTGTTTTTT

clone_size: NA
v_call: TRBV5-1
j_call: TRBJ2-7
d_call: NA
cdr3_aa: CASTQDDSYEQYF
cdr3_nt: TGCGCCAGTACTCAGGACGACTCCTACGAGCAGTACTTC

clone_size: NA
v_call: TRBV20-1
j_call: TRBJ2-3
d_call: TRBD1
cdr3_aa: CSASLGTGVTDTQYF
cdr3_nt: TGCAGTGCTAGTCTCGGGACAGGGGTCACAGATACGCAGTATTTT

clone_size: many
v_call: TRBV28
j_call: TRBJ1-2
d_call: NA
cdr3_aa: CASSLTGGVNYGYTF
cdr3_nt: TGTGCCAGCAGCCTCACGGGGGGGGTTAACTATGGCTACACCTTC

clone_size: many
v_call: TRBV28
j_call: TRBJ1-4
d_call: TRBD1
cdr3_aa: CASGPQGARGEKLFF
cdr3_nt: TGTGCCAGCGGCCCTCAGGGGGCAAGAGGTGAAAAACTGTTTTTT

clone_size: few
v_call: TRBV20-1
j_call: TRBJ1-1
d_call: NA
cdr3_aa: CSAEGVRLNTEVFF
cdr3_nt: TGCAGTGCCGAAGGGGTAAGGCTTAACACTGAAGTTTTCTTT

clone_size: many
v_call: TRBV29-1
j_call: TRBJ2-7
d_call: TRBD1
cdr3_aa: CSVVIETGPYEQYF
cdr3_nt: TGCAGCGTTGTAATTGAGACAGGGCCTTACGAGCAGTACTTC

clone_size: many
v_call: TRBV6-1
j_call: TRBJ2-7
d_call: TRBD2
cdr3_aa: CASRPTSGSLYEQYF
cdr3_nt: TGTGCCAGCAGACCGACTAGCGGGAGTCTCTACGAGCAGTACTTC